The 26 T cell receptor beta chains below come from one sample, sequenced in a study of a mutant IDH1 vaccine in newly diagnosed glioma. Time point: week 11, during vaccination. Vaccine doses each comprised 300 ug of mutant IDH1 20-mer peptide, with topical imiquimod. Their cognate antigens are unknown. The assay was immunoSEQ multiplex PCR, and TCRdb's table has in-frame clones only and misses some. The top ten clones hold roughly 9.5% of a sample with about 64,000 clones, 84% of them seen once. The specimen comprised PBMCs, sampled from a glioma patient whose treatment included an IDH1 peptide vaccine. The receptor set was obtained from a woman in her forties or fifties with glioma.

The rearrangement links TRBV5-1 to TRBJ1-2, with D perhaps matching TRBD1 (5 bases). The CDR3 totals 15 residues. From germline, CDR1 is SGHRS and CDR2 YFSETQ. Trimming shortened V by 0 bases and J by 7 bases, and 16 bases separated the two germline ends. The CDR3 DNA is TGCGCCAGCAGCTTGGGGGACGGTCAACTTGTTGGCTACACCTTC. The encoded protein is CASSLGDGQLVGYTF.

In this sample, this clone turned up a few times. The chain carries TRBV2 and TRBJ1-5; D gene unclear. Germline CDR1 reads SNHLY; CDR2 reads FYNNEI. V dropped 3 bases and J dropped 6 bases, with 6 bases sitting between them. The CDR3 is 12 residues long. Here the CDR3 DNA reads TGTGCCAGCAGTGATTGGCCTCAGCCCCAGCATTTT. Encoded protein: CASSDWPQPQHF.

The rearrangement joins TRBV7-2 to TRBJ1-5; possible D gene TRBD1, 5 bases. The germline V and J ends were trimmed by 3 bases and 3 bases, with 12 bases remaining between them. Germline V gene sequence: CDR1 SGHTA, CDR2 FQGNSA. CDR3 length: 15 amino acids. As DNA, the CDR3 is TGTGCCAGCAGCTTGGTAGACAGAAACAATCAGCCCCAGCATTTT. Translated, it gives CASSLVDRNNQPQHF.

This chain uses TRBV10-3 with TRBJ2-2; no clear D. The CDR3 has 12 residues. V was pared by 8 bases and J by 1 base, with 5 bases between. Germline V lookup: CDR1 ENHRY, CDR2 SYGVKD. In DNA form, the CDR3 reads TGTGCCATCCCTCGGAACACCGGGGAGCTGTTTTTT. Protein product: CAIPRNTGELFF.

The J gene is TRBJ1-2, the V gene TRBV10-3; D possibly corresponds to TRBD1 (5 bases). The germline V gene has CDR1 ENHRY and CDR2 SYGVKD. CDR3 length equals 12 residues. V lost 3 bases to trimming and J lost 8 bases, with 10 bases between them. The CDR3 DNA reads as TGTGCCATCAGTGAACAGGCACTGGGCTACACCTTC. It is translated as CAISEQALGYTF.

The rearrangement joins TRBV29-1 to TRBJ2-5; no reliable D call. The CDR3 is made up of 13 amino acids. V was trimmed by 7 bases and J by 4 bases, leaving 16 bases between them. Germline CDR1 is SQVTM and CDR2 is ANQGSEA. The CDR3 nucleotides are TGCAGCGGACTGGGCCTCATGAGAGAGACCCAGTACTTC. Its protein is CSGLGLMRETQYF. The complete variable domain, with remaining parts taken from reference TRBV29-1 and TRBJ2-5, reads SAVISQKPSRDICQRGTSLTIQCQVDSQVTMMFWYRQQPGQSLTLIATANQGSEATYESGFVIDKFPISRPNLTFSTLTVSNMSPEDSSIYLCSGLGLMRETQYFGPGTRLLVL.

This clone was seen more than once but under ten times. The V gene is TRBV6-1, the J gene TRBJ1-1; D uncertain. Per the germline V gene, CDR1 is MNHNS and CDR2 is SASEGT. This CDR3 region has 13 residues. Trimming took 4 bases from V and 6 from J, leaving 12 bases between them. The CDR3 region has the DNA TGTGCCAGCAGTGTAGATCCGTACGCTGAAGCTTTCTTT. This sequence encodes CASSVDPYAEAFF.

V gene TRBV6-6 combines with J gene TRBJ2-5; D remains unclear. CDR3 length equals 12 residues. Germline V gene data show CDR1 as MNHNY and CDR2 as SVGAGI (reference sequence). V was shortened by 0 bases and J by 4 bases, with 3 bases between the two germline ends. CDR3 sequence: CASSYSRETQYF. The CDR3 DNA reads TGTGCCAGCAGTTACTCGAGAGAGACCCAGTACTTC.

This chain connects TRBV10-3 to TRBJ1-2; D might be TRBD1 (6 bases). Between the trimmed V and J ends, which lost 6 bases and 2 bases, there was a span of 16 bases. The CDR3 runs to 15 residues. CDR1 is ENHRY, CDR2 SYGVKD, per germline. The CDR3 DNA reads as TGTGCCATCAGCTCACCTAGTACAGGGAACTATGGCTACACCTTC. Protein product: CAISSPSTGNYGYTF.

J is TRBJ1-3 and V is TRBV6-1; D call uncertain. V was trimmed by 4 bases and J by 5 bases, leaving 21 bases between them. This CDR3 comprises 17 residues. Germline values: CDR1 MNHNS, CDR2 SASEGT. CDR3 sequence: CASSGSLRALGRNTIYF. DNA for the CDR3: TGTGCCAGCAGTGGTTCTCTAAGGGCCTTGGGTCGAAACACCATATATTTT.

This clone came up a few times. The rearrangement joins TRBV7-9 to TRBJ2-7; D possibly corresponds to TRBD1 (7 bases). The CDR3 runs 13 residues. V was clipped by 5 bases and J by 4 bases, with 12 bases between them. Germline CDR1 reads SEHNR; CDR2 reads FQNEAQ (reference sequence). The DNA of the CDR3 is TGTGCCAGCAGCCCACAGGGGAGGTACGAGCAGTACTTC. It specifies CASSPQGRYEQYF.

This clone was seen only once. This sequence joins TRBV11-2 and TRBJ1-5; the D gene is possibly TRBD1 (5 bases). V lost 1 base, J lost 3 bases, and 13 bases lay in between. Germline CDR1 SGHAT, CDR2 FQNNGV. The CDR3 runs to 16 residues. CDR3 region: CASSLVAGKVNQPQHF. The CDR3, as DNA: TGTGCCAGCAGCTTAGTGGCAGGGAAGGTCAATCAGCCCCAGCATTTT.

This chain links TRBV6-1 with TRBJ1-1; D gene unclear. V was trimmed by 5 bases and J by 3 bases, leaving 13 bases between them. CDR1 and CDR2 from the germline V gene are MNHNS and SASEGT. The CDR3 spans 14 residues. DNA of the CDR3: TGTGCCAGCAGTCAAGACGGGAGTTACACTGAAGCTTTCTTT. Amino acid sequence: CASSQDGSYTEAFF.

This clone was counted a single time. The chain carries TRBV7-8 and TRBJ2-7; D uncertain. The CDR3 sequence is 14 residues long. V was trimmed by 10 bases and J by 3 bases, leaving 19 bases between them. Per the germline V gene, CDR1 is SGHVS and CDR2 is FQNEAQ. The CDR3 DNA reads as TGTGCCACCGCCCCCTTCGGCTCCGACTACGAGCAGTACTTC. This encodes CATAPFGSDYEQYF.

This chain connects TRBV5-1 to TRBJ2-7; TRBD1 or TRBD2 may be the D gene (5 bases each). Trimming removed 3 bases from V and 3 bases from J, with 13 bases in between. This CDR3 spans 14 amino acids. Germline assignment: CDR1 SGHRS and CDR2 YFSETQ. Here the CDR3 reads CASSSLGTFYEQYF. CDR3 in DNA: TGCGCCAGCAGCTCCCTCGGGACGTTCTACGAGCAGTACTTC.

The rearrangement links TRBV30 to TRBJ1-1; TRBD1 matches 12 bases. J lost 7 bases, V lost 4 bases, and 13 bases had no gene match. Germline CDR1 reads GTSNPN; CDR2 reads SVGIG (reference sequence). The CDR3 extends over 16 amino acids. CDR3 sequence: CAWMGNRDRGLLEAFF. CDR3 in DNA: TGTGCCTGGATGGGCAACCGGGACAGGGGGCTTCTTGAAGCTTTCTTT.

The chain recombines TRBV6-5 with TRBJ2-7; perhaps TRBD1 as D (6 bases). CDR3 size: 14 residues. Trimming left V 0 bases short and J 6 bases short, with 12 bases between. Germline values: CDR1 MNHEY, CDR2 SVGAGI. The CDR3 here is CASSYSTDSFEQYF. The CDR3 nucleotides read TGTGCCAGCAGTTACTCCACGGACAGTTTCGAGCAGTACTTC.

The chain couples TRBV7-2 to TRBJ1-3; weak D call: TRBD1 (5 bases). The CDR3 consists of 15 residues. Germline assignment: CDR1 SGHTA and CDR2 FQGNSA. V was clipped by 1 base and J by 3 bases, with 10 bases between them. The CDR3 DNA follows: TGTGCCAGCAGCTTAGGACAGACAAATGGAAACACCATATATTTT. Translated: CASSLGQTNGNTIYF.

This chain connects TRBV5-1 to TRBJ1-4, with TRBD1 as a possible D gene (5 bases). CDR3 size: 16 residues. CDR1 and CDR2 (germline): SGHRS, YFSETQ. V was pared by 1 base and J by 4 bases, with 14 bases between. The CDR3 DNA is TGCGCCAGCAGCTTGTCGACGACAGTCAGTAATGAAAAACTGTTTTTT. Its protein product is CASSLSTTVSNEKLFF. Using reference TRBV5-1 and TRBJ1-4 for the parts outside the CDR3, the full variable domain is KAGVTQTPRYLIKTRGQQVTLSCSPISGHRSVSWYQQTPGQGLQFLFEYFSETQRNKGNFPGRFSGRQFSNSRSEMNVSTLELGDSALYLCASSLSTTVSNEKLFFGSGTQLSVL.

The CDR3, as DNA: TGTGCCAGCAGGAGGGTGAGTGGCACTGAAGCTTTCTTT. Residues: CASRRVSGTEAFF. The rearrangement uses TRBV6-5 and TRBJ1-1; unclear D gene. V lost 6 bases and J 4 bases, leaving 12 bases between the germline ends. Per germline, CDR1 MNHEY and CDR2 SVGAGI. The CDR3 contains 13 residues.

With regard to this clone: A read error may produce the germline difference seen at one junction end. The chain has TRBV6-5 and TRBJ1-5; D possibly corresponds to TRBD1 (5 bases). The CDR3 sequence is 13 residues long. Germline values: CDR1 MNHEY, CDR2 SVGAGI. The CDR3 here is CASRVGRNQPQHF. DNA for the CDR3: TGTGCGAGCAGGGTAGGGCGCAATCAGCCCCAGCATTTT.

This chain joins TRBV27 and TRBJ2-5, with 12 bases identical to TRBD1. Germline V gives CDR1 MNHEY, CDR2 SMNVEV (reference sequence). Unmatched junction bases numbered 5, after V lost 4 bases and J lost 5 bases. The CDR3 is 15 residues long. Here the CDR3 reads CASSSGTGGVETQYF. The CDR3 DNA sequence: TGTGCCAGCAGTTCCGGGACAGGGGGCGTGGAGACCCAGTACTTC.

The chain's CDR3 is CASSIVRARQPQHF. The CDR3 DNA reads TGTGCCAGTAGTATAGTCCGGGCTCGGCAGCCCCAGCATTTT. The chain uses TRBV19 and TRBJ1-5; D uncertain. This CDR3 comprises 14 residues. The V end lost 1 base, the J end lost 7 bases, and 11 bases lay between the germline ends. Germline V gene sequence: CDR1 LNHDA, CDR2 SQIVND (reference sequence).

The chain uses TRBV19 and TRBJ2-5, with D perhaps TRBD1 (5 bases). Germline V CDR1 and CDR2: LNHDA, SQIVND (reference sequence). The V and J ends lost 4 bases and 0 bases respectively, with 9 bases between them. CDR3 size: 14 residues. CDR3 protein: CASSTRQNQETQYF. CDR3 DNA sequence: TGTGCCAGTAGTACTCGACAGAACCAAGAGACCCAGTACTTC.

The rearrangement uses TRBV28 and TRBJ1-2, with a tentative D call TRBD1 (5 bases). Germline CDR1 is MDHEN and CDR2 is SYDVKM. V lost 6 bases, J lost 3 bases, and 17 bases lay in between. CDR3 length: 15 residues. For the CDR3, the DNA is TGTGCCAGCAGAGGGACTGATAGACACTACTATGGCTACACCTTC. Protein: CASRGTDRHYYGYTF.

The genes are TRBV27 and TRBJ1-6, with TRBD1 as a possible D gene (5 bases). V shed 4 bases and J shed 6 bases, with 10 bases lying between them. The CDR3 runs to 14 residues. CDR1 and CDR2 from the germline V gene are MNHEY and SMNVEV (reference sequence). As DNA, the CDR3 is TGTGCCAGCAGTTCAGGGACGATTAATTCACCCCTCCACTTT. This gives the protein CASSSGTINSPLHF.